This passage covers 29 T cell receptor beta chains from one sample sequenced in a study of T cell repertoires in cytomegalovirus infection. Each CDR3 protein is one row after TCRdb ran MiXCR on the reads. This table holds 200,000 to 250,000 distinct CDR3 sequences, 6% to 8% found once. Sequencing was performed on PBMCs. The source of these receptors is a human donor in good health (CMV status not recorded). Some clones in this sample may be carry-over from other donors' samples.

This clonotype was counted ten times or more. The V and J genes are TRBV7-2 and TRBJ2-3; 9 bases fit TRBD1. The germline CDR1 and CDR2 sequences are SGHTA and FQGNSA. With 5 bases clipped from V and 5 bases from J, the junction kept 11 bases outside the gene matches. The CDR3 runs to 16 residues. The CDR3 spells CASSRNRDRVGDTQYF. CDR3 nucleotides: TGTGCCAGCAGCCGAAACCGGGACAGGGTTGGAGATACGCAGTATTTT.

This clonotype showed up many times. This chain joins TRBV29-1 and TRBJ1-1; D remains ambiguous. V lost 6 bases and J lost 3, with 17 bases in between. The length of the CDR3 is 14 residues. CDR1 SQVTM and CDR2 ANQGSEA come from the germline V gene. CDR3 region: CSVSPTALDTEAFF. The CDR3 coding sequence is TGCAGCGTCAGCCCCACGGCACTGGACACTGAAGCTTTCTTT.

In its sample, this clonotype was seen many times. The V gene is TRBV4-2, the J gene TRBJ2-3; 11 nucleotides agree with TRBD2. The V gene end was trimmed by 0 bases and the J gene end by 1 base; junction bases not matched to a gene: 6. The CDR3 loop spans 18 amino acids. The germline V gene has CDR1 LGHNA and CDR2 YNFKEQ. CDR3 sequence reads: CASSQDGRTSGRTDTQYF. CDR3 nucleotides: TGTGCCAGCAGCCAAGATGGAAGGACTAGCGGGCGCACAGATACGCAGTATTTT.

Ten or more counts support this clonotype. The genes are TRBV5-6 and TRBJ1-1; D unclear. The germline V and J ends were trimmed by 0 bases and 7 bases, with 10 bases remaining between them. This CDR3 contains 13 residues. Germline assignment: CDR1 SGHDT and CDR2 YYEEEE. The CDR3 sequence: CASSLGARDEAFF. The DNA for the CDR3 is TGTGCCAGCAGCTTGGGGGCTCGGGATGAAGCTTTCTTT.

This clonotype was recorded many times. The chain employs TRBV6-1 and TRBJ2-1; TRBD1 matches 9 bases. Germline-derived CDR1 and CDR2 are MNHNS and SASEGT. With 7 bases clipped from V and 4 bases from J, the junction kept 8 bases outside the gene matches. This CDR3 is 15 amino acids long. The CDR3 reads CASIDTGTGYNEQFF. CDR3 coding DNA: TGTGCCAGCATCGATACCGGGACAGGGTACAATGAGCAGTTCTTC.

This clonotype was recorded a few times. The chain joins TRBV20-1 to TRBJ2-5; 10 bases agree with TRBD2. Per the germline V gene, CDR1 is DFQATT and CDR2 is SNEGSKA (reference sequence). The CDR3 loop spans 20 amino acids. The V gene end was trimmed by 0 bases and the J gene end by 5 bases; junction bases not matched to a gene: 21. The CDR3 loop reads CSARDATPWTSGLRAETQYF. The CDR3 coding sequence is TGCAGTGCTAGAGATGCCACCCCCTGGACTAGCGGCTTGAGGGCGGAGACCCAGTACTTC.

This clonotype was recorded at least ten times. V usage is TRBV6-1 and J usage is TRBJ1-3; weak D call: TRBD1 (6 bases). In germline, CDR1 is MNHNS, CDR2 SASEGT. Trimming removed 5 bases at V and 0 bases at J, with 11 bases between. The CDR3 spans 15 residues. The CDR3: CASSRDKFSGNTIYF. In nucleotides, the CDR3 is TGTGCCAGCAGTCGGGACAAATTCTCTGGAAACACCATATATTTT.

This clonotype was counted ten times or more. The CDR3 nucleotides are TGTGCCAGCACACCCGGGACAGGGCCGTACGAGCAGTACTTC. Translating gives CASTPGTGPYEQYF. V is TRBV7-2 and J is TRBJ2-7, with 9 bases matching TRBD1. This CDR3 is built from 14 residues. Unmatched junction bases numbered 8, after V lost 7 bases and J lost 4 bases. CDR1 and CDR2 from the germline V gene are SGHTA and FQGNSA.

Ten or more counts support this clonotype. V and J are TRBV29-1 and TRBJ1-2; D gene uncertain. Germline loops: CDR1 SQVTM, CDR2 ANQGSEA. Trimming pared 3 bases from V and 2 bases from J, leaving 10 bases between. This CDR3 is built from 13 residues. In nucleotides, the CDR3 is TGCAGCGTTGATCTGGGCAGGAACTATGGCTACACCTTC. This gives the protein CSVDLGRNYGYTF. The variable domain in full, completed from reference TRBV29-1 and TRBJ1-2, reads SAVISQKPSRDICQRGTSLTIQCQVDSQVTMMFWYRQQPGQSLTLIATANQGSEATYESGFVIDKFPISRPNLTFSTLTVSNMSPEDSSIYLCSVDLGRNYGYTFGSGTRLTVV.

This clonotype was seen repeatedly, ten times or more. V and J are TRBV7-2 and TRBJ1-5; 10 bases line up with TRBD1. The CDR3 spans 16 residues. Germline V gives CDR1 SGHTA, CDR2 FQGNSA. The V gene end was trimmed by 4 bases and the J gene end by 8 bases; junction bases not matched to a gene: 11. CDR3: CASSYARQGASKPQHF. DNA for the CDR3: TGTGCCAGCAGCTACGCACGACAGGGGGCATCGAAGCCCCAGCATTTT.

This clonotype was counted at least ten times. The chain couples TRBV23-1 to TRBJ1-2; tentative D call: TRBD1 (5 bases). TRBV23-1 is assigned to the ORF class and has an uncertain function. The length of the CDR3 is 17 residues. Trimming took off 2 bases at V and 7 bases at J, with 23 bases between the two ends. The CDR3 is CASSQVRGREEDCGYTF. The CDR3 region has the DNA TGCGCCAGCAGTCAAGTGCGTGGCAGGGAGGAAGACTGTGGCTACACCTTC.

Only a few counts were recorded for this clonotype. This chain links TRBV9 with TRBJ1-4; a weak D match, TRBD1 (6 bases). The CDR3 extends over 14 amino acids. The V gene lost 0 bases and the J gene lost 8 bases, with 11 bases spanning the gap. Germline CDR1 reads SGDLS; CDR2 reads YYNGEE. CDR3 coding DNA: TGTGCCAGCAGCGTAGGAGGGGGACGGGAAAAACTGTTTTTT. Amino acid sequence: CASSVGGGREKLFF.

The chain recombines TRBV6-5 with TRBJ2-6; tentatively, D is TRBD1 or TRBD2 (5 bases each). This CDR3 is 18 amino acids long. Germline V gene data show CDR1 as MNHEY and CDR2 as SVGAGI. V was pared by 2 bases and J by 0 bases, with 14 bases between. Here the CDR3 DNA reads TGTGCCAGCAGTTACCGAGGGGCGCTCTCCTCTGGGGCCAACGTCCTGACTTTC. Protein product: CASSYRGALSSGANVLTF.

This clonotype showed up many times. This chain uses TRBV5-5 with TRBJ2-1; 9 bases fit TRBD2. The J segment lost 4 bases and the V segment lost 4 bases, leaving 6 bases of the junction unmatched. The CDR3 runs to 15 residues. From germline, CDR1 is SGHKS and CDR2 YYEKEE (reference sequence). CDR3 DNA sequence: TGTGCCAGCAGCCTGACTAGCGGAGTGTACAATGAGCAGTTCTTC. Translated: CASSLTSGVYNEQFF.

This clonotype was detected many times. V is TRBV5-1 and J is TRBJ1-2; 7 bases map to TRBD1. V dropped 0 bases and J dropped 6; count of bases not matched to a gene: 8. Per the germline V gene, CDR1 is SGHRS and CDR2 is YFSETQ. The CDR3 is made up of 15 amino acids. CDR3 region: CASSLGGTASDGYTF. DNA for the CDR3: TGCGCCAGCAGCTTGGGAGGGACAGCCTCTGATGGCTACACCTTC.

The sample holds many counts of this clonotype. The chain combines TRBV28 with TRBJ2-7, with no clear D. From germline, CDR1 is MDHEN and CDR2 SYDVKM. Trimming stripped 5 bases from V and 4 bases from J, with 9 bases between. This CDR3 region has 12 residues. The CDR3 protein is CASSTPGYEQYF. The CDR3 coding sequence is TGTGCCAGCAGTACCCCCGGTTACGAGCAGTACTTC.

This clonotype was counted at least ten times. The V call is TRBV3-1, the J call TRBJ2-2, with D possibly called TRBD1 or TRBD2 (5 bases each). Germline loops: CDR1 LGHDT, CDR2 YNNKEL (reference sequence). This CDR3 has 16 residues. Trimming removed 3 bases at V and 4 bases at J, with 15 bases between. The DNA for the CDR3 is TGTGCCAGCAGCCACGGGGTGGGGGAAACCACCGGGGAGCTGTTTTTT. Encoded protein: CASSHGVGETTGELFF.

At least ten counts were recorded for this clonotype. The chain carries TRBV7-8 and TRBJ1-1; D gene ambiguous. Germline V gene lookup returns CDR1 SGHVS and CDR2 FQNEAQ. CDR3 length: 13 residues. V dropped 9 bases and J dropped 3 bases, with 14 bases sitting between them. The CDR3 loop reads CASRTRRDTEAFF. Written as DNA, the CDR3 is TGTGCCAGTCGTACTCGGAGGGACACTGAAGCTTTCTTT.

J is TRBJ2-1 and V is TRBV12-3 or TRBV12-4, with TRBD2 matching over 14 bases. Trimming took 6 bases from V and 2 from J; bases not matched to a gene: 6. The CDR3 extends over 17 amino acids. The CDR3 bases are TGTGCCAGCAGCAGGACTAGCGGGGGGCTTACCTACAATGAGCAGTTCTTC. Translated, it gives CASSRTSGGLTYNEQFF.

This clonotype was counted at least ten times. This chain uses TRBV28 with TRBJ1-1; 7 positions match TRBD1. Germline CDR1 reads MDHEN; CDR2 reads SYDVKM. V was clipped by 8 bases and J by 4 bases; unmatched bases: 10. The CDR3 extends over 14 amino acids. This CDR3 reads CASFQGGGPTEAFF. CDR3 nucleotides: TGTGCCAGCTTCCAGGGGGGAGGGCCCACTGAAGCTTTCTTT.

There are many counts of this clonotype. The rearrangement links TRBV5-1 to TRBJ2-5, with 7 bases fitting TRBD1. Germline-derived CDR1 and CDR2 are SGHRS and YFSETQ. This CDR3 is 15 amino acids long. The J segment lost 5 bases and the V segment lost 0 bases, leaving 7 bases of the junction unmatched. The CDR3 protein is CASSLAGTAMETQYF. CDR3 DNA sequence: TGCGCCAGCAGCTTGGCCGGGACAGCAATGGAGACCCAGTACTTC.

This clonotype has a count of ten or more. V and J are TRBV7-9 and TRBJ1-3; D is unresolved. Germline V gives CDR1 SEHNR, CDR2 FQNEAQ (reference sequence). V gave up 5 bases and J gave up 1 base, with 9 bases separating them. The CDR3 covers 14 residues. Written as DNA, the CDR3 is TGTGCCAGCAGCCGTAGTTCGTCTGGAAACACCATATATTTT. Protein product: CASSRSSSGNTIYF.

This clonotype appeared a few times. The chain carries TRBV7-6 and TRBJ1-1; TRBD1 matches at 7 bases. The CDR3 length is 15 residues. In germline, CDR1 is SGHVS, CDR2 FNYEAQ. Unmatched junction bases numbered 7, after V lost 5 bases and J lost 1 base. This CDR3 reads CASSALSGGNTEAFF. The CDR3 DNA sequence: TGTGCCAGCAGCGCTCTATCAGGGGGGAACACTGAAGCTTTCTTT.

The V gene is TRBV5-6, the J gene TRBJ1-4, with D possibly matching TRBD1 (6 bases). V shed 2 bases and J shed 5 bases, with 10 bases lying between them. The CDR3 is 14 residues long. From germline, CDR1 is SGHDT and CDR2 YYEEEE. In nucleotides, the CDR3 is TGTGCCAGCAGCTTAGGGGGACCGAATGAAAAACTGTTTTTT. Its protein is CASSLGGPNEKLFF.

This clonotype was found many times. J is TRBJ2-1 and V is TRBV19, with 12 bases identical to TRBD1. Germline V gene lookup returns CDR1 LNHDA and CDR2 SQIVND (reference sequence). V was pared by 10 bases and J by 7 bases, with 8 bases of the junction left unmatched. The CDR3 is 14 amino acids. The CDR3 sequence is CATRDRGHGNEQFF. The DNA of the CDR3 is TGTGCCACCAGGGACAGGGGGCATGGGAATGAGCAGTTCTTC.

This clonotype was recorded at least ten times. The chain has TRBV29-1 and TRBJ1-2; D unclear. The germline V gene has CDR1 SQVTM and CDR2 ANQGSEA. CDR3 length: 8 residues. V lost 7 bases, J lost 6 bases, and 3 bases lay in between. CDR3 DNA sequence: TGCAGCGCTGATGGCTACACCTTC. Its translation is CSADGYTF.

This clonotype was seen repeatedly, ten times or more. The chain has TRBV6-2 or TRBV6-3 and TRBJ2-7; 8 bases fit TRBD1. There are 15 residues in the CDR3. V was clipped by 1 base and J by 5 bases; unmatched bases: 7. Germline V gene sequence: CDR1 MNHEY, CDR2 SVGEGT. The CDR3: CASSYWGRTGNEQYF. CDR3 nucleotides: TGTGCCAGCAGTTACTGGGGCCGGACAGGGAACGAGCAGTACTTC.

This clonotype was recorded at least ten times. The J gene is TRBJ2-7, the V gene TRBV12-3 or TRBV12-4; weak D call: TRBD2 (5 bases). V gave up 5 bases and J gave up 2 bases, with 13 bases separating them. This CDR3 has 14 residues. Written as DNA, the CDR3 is TGTGCCAGCAGTCCCAGTCGGGGAGCCTACGAGCAGTACTTC. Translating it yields CASSPSRGAYEQYF.

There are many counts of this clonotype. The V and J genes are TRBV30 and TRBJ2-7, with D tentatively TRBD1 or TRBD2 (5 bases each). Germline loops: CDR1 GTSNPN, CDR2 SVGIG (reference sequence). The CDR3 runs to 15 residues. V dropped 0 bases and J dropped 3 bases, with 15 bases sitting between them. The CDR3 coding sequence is TGTGCCTGGAGTGTACGGGGCGCAGGGATCTACGAGCAGTACTTC. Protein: CAWSVRGAGIYEQYF.